These 25 T cell receptor beta chains were sequenced from one sample in a study of prognosis after radiotherapy for stage I lung cancer. Amplicons of TCR beta CDR3 were generated from genomic DNA by two-round multiplex PCR. Primers targeting each individual TRBV and TRBJ gene were applied in first-round PCR. TCRdb itself ran the multiplex PCR reads through MiXCR, one entry per CDR3 protein. The sample holds about 26,000 distinct CDR3 sequences, around 30% seen once. This specimen consisted of PBMCs, obtained before or after stereotactic body radiation therapy (not recorded which). Every receptor here comes from a donor aged 50 or older with non-small cell lung cancer.

There are many counts of this clonotype. J is TRBJ1-5 and V is TRBV6-2 or TRBV6-3; 7 bases map to TRBD1. The ends lost 5 bases at V and 4 bases at J; junction bases unmatched: 5. Germline V gives CDR1 MNHEY, CDR2 SVGEGT. This CDR3 contains 14 residues. CDR3 sequence (DNA): TGTGCCAGCAGTGCGCCAGGGGGAAATCAGCCCCAGCATTTT. It encodes CASSAPGGNQPQHF.

The gene calls are TRBV7-6 and TRBJ2-7, with TRBD2 matching over 8 bases. CDR1 is SGHVS, CDR2 FNYEAQ, per germline. This CDR3 has 14 amino acids. J lost 7 bases, V lost 3 bases, and 8 bases had no gene match. The CDR3 DNA reads as TGTGCCAGCAGCTTCAGCGGGAGTTCCGGGGAGCAGTACTTC. Translated, it gives CASSFSGSSGEQYF.

This clonotype has a count of ten or more. The gene calls are TRBV27 and TRBJ2-1, with 7 bases identical to TRBD2. J gave up 7 bases and V 8 bases, and 11 bases lay outside the gene matches. Looked up from germline, CDR1 is MNHEY and CDR2 is SMNVEV (reference sequence). The CDR3 is 14 residues long. CDR3: CASGERGRKNEQFF. CDR3 DNA: TGTGCCAGCGGGGAGCGGGGACGGAAGAATGAGCAGTTCTTC.

The chain links TRBV12-3 or TRBV12-4 to TRBJ2-1, with D possibly TRBD2 on 5 matching bases. With 6 bases removed from V and 0 bases from J, the gap between germline ends came to 9 bases. The CDR3 totals 14 residues. CDR3 loop: CASRISGSYNEQFF. The CDR3 nucleotides are TGTGCCAGCAGGATAAGCGGCTCCTACAATGAGCAGTTCTTC.

This clonotype was found many times. The chain employs TRBV16 and TRBJ1-5, with D unclear. Deletions cut 0 bases from V and 4 bases from J, with 10 bases between. CDR1 is KGHSY, CDR2 FQNENV, per germline. There are 15 residues in the CDR3. CDR3 sequence (DNA): TGTGCCAGCAGCCAATCCTCAACAGCTAATCAGCCCCAGCATTTT. It encodes CASSQSSTANQPQHF.

This clonotype occurred many times. The chain is built from TRBV3-1 and TRBJ2-1; D perhaps matches TRBD1 (6 bases). The CDR3 runs to 13 residues. Trimming shortened V by 3 bases and J by 15 bases, and 18 bases separated the two germline ends. From germline, CDR1 is LGHDT and CDR2 YNNKEL (reference sequence). This CDR3 is CASSHSPGHLPFF. The CDR3, as DNA: TGTGCCAGCAGCCATTCTCCGGGACACCTGCCGTTCTTC.

As regards this clonotype: An end of the junction differs from the germline gene, which may be a read error. This chain links TRBV5-1 with TRBJ2-6; the match to TRBD1 covers 11 bases. This CDR3 contains 17 residues. Germline V gene data show CDR1 as SGHRS and CDR2 as YFSETQ. The CDR3 DNA reads TGCGCCAGCAGCATCGGACAGGGGGCAACTGGGTCCAACCTCCTGACTTTC. Its protein is CASSIGQGATGSNLLTF.

This clonotype was counted at least ten times. The V and J genes are TRBV11-3 and TRBJ2-3; 7 bases are a match to TRBD2. The CDR3 consists of 17 residues. V dropped 4 bases and J dropped 1; count of bases not matched to a gene: 11. CDR1 is SGHNT, CDR2 YENEEA, per germline. The CDR3 reads CASSSKGRLAGTDTQYF. The CDR3 DNA sequence: TGTGCCAGCAGCTCAAAAGGGCGGCTAGCGGGCACAGATACGCAGTATTTT.

The chain joins TRBV7-3 to TRBJ2-1; D remains unclear. In germline, CDR1 is SGHTA, CDR2 FQGTGA. Trimming took 5 bases from V and 5 from J, leaving 13 bases between them. This CDR3 is 14 amino acids long. The CDR3 DNA sequence: TGTGCCAGCAGCCTTCACGGTGTCCACAATGAGCAGTTCTTC. Translated, it gives CASSLHGVHNEQFF. The full variable domain, in which reference TRBV7-3 and TRBJ2-1 provide the parts outside the CDR3, is GAGVSQTPSNKVTEKGKYVELRCDPISGHTALYWYRQSLGQGPEFLIYFQGTGAADDSGLPNDRFFAVRPEGSVSTLKIQRTERGDSAVYLCASSLHGVHNEQFFGPGTRLTVL.

The chain employs TRBV12-3 or TRBV12-4 and TRBJ2-3; possibly TRBD1 or TRBD2 for D (7 bases each). The CDR3 length is 16 residues. Trimming took 7 bases from V and 5 from J, leaving 22 bases between them. DNA of the CDR3: TGTGCCAGCATGGGGAGGGGGCAGGGGGTAGAAGATACGCAGTATTTT. It is translated as CASMGRGQGVEDTQYF.

As concerns this clonotype: This may arise from a read error, as a much more abundant clone is one base away. The gene calls are TRBV29-1 and TRBJ1-2; D gene unclear. The CDR3 totals 12 residues. Germline V gives CDR1 SQVTM, CDR2 ANQGSEA. CDR3 bases: TGCAGCGTTGCCCAGACTAACTATGGCTACGCCTTC. Encoded protein: CSVAQTNYGYAF.

About this clonotype: The junction departs from germline at one end; a sequencing error may be responsible. The gene calls are TRBV6-1 and TRBJ1-6; D might be TRBD1 (6 bases). Germline CDR1 and CDR2: MNHNS and SASEGT. The CDR3 is 15 residues long. CDR3: CTSRIRDTGYPPLHF. The CDR3 nucleotides are TGTACCAGCAGGATCCGGGACACGGGATATCCACCCCTCCACTTT.

The chain couples TRBV24-1 to TRBJ2-2, with 7 bases fitting TRBD2. CDR3 length equals 18 residues. J gave up 2 bases and V 3 bases, and 11 bases lay outside the gene matches. The germline CDR1 and CDR2 sequences are KGHDR and SFDVKD. CDR3 amino acids: CATSDPPGGPGNTGELFF. In DNA form, the CDR3 reads TGTGCCACCAGTGATCCCCCGGGGGGTCCGGGAAACACCGGGGAGCTGTTTTTT.

This chain links TRBV24-1 with TRBJ2-1; 7 nucleotides line up with TRBD1. The germline gives CDR1 KGHDR, CDR2 SFDVKD. This CDR3 is built from 16 residues. The V gene end was trimmed by 3 bases and the J gene end by 0 bases; junction bases not matched to a gene: 4. This CDR3 is CATSDRDSSSYNEQFF. CDR3 nucleotides: TGTGCCACCAGTGATAGGGACAGTAGCTCCTACAATGAGCAGTTCTTC.

The chain couples TRBV7-8 to TRBJ1-6; no clear D gene. Germline CDR1 SGHVS, CDR2 FQNEAQ. V gave up 1 base and J gave up 5 bases, with 0 bases separating them. The length of the CDR3 is 12 residues. CDR3 coding DNA: TGTGCCAGCAGCTTAGATAATTCACCCCTCCACTTT. It encodes CASSLDNSPLHF.

This clonotype was recorded at least ten times. The chain uses TRBV4-1 and TRBJ2-5; 7 bases agree with TRBD2. The CDR3 consists of 15 residues. The germline gives CDR1 MGHRA, CDR2 YSYEKL. After removal of 0 bases from V and 5 bases from J, the junction contained 6 bases not matched to a gene. This CDR3 is CASSQDGRGGETQYF. Written as DNA, the CDR3 is TGCGCCAGCAGCCAAGATGGTAGGGGAGGGGAGACCCAGTACTTC.

The sample holds many counts of this clonotype. CDR3: CATGGGGNQPQHF. CDR3 DNA sequence: TGTGCCACCGGGGGGGGTGGCAATCAGCCCCAGCATTTT. The chain couples TRBV2 to TRBJ1-5; maybe TRBD1 (5 bases). Trimming removed 10 bases at V and 2 bases at J, with 12 bases between. Germline V CDR1 and CDR2: SNHLY, FYNNEI. The CDR3 length is 13 residues.

This clonotype was counted ten times or more. The chain carries TRBV3-1 and TRBJ2-2; TRBD1 agrees at 7 bases. The CDR3 length is 15 residues. Germline loops: CDR1 LGHDT, CDR2 YNNKEL (reference sequence). Trimming took 4 bases from V and 4 from J; bases not matched to a gene: 6. The DNA for the CDR3 is TGTGCCAGCAGCCCGACAGGGACCTTCACCGGGGAGCTGTTTTTT. It specifies CASSPTGTFTGELFF.

This clonotype was seen many times. The rearrangement links TRBV6-9 to TRBJ2-2; D may be TRBD2 (6 bases). Germline CDR1 MNHGY, CDR2 SVAAGI. CDR3 length: 17 amino acids. V was clipped by 4 bases and J by 3 bases, with 18 bases between them. For the CDR3, the DNA is TGTGCCAGCAGTTCCCCGGTTAGAGCGGGCCACACCGGGGAGCTGTTTTTT. Protein: CASSSPVRAGHTGELFF.

This clonotype has at least ten counts. The chain has TRBV6-5 and TRBJ1-6, with 8 positions matching TRBD1. The CDR3 extends over 16 amino acids. V shed 4 bases, J shed 4 bases, and the junction held 6 bases outside the gene matches. Germline CDR1 and CDR2: MNHEY and SVGAGI. CDR3 amino acids: CASSSGTGFYNSPLHF. The CDR3 bases are TGTGCCAGCAGTTCCGGGACAGGATTTTATAATTCACCCCTCCACTTT.

This clonotype came up many times. The chain is built from TRBV5-1 and TRBJ1-1; D remains unclear. The CDR3 has 12 residues. Trimming removed 0 bases at V and 10 bases at J, with 10 bases between. In germline, CDR1 is SGHRS, CDR2 YFSETQ. CDR3: CASSLEREGAFF. The DNA of the CDR3 is TGCGCCAGCAGCTTGGAAAGGGAGGGAGCTTTCTTT.

This clonotype was counted ten times or more. This rearrangement joins TRBV6-1 to TRBJ2-7, with TRBD2 matching over 10 bases. Unmatched junction bases numbered 12, after V lost 5 bases and J lost 2 bases. Germline CDR1 is MNHNS and CDR2 is SASEGT. This CDR3 is 17 amino acids long. This CDR3 is CASSRSASGGSTYEQYF. The DNA for the CDR3 is TGTGCCAGCAGTCGGTCGGCTAGCGGGGGCTCGACCTACGAGCAGTACTTC.

This clonotype was recorded at least ten times. The chain combines TRBV27 with TRBJ2-4, with D perhaps being TRBD1 or TRBD2 (5 bases each). The V end lost 3 bases, the J end lost 13 bases, and 10 bases lay between the germline ends. CDR1 is MNHEY, CDR2 SMNVEV, per germline (reference sequence). The CDR3 is made up of 11 amino acids. The CDR3 loop is CASSFGDQQYF. The CDR3 region has the DNA TGTGCCAGCAGTTTTGGGGACCAACAGTACTTC.

This clonotype appeared many times. An end of the junction does not agree with germline; a read error may underlie this. This sequence joins TRBV7-7 and TRBJ2-7, with D unclear. Germline V CDR1 and CDR2: SSHAT, FNYEAQ (reference sequence). This CDR3 comprises 14 residues. CDR3 residues: CASSLDGTVDEQYF. CDR3 coding DNA: TGTGCTAGCAGCTTAGACGGCACTGTCGACGAGCAGTACTTC.

The chain couples TRBV5-6 to TRBJ1-2, with D uncertain. The germline gives CDR1 SGHDT, CDR2 YYEEEE. The CDR3 is made up of 15 amino acids. The germline V and J ends were trimmed by 2 bases and 1 base, with 12 bases remaining between them. CDR3 amino acids: CASSFRGMDNYGYTF. As DNA, the CDR3 is TGTGCCAGCAGCTTCCGAGGGATGGATAACTATGGCTACACCTTC.